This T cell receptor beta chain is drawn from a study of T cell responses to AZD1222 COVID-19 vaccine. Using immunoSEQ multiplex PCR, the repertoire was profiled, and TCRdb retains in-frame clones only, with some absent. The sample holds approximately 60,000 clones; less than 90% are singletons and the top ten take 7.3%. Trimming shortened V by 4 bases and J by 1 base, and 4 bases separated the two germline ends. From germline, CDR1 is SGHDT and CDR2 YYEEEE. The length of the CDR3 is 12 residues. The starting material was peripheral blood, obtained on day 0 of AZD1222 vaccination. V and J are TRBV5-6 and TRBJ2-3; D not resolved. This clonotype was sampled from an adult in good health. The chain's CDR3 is CASSRGTDTQYF. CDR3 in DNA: TGTGCCAGCAGCAGGGGCACAGATACGCAGTATTTT.